These T cell receptor beta chains were read from a single sample in a study of cytomegalovirus exposure and HLA in healthy donors. Here immunoSEQ multiplex PCR was the method, and the copy in TCRdb shows in-frame clones only, minus some. This table has around 99,000 clones, roughly 80% appearing once. The source material was PBMCs. The receptor set was obtained from a man aged 30 to 45 in good health and CMV-seronegative. CDR3s include the opening cysteine and the closing phenylalanine or tryptophan. D genes are given only for firm matches. Size is omitted from some rows. Given values are once, few, many or a class for expanded clones.

CDR3	DNA	size	J	D	V
CASSLWRDWAGGEQFF	TGTGCCAGCAGCTTGTGGCGGGATTGGGCAGGTGGCGAGCAGTTCTTC	-	TRBJ2-1	-	TRBV5-6
CATSAGTSGLTDTQYF	TGTGCCACCAGCGCGGGGACTAGCGGCCTCACAGATACGCAGTATTTT	-	TRBJ2-3	TRBD2	TRBV15
CASSTSGQGFKQYF	TGTGCCAGCAGCACCTCGGGACAGGGGTTCAAGCAGTACTTC	many	TRBJ2-7	TRBD1	TRBV6-5
CAWDRDSPYEQYF	TGTGCCTGGGACCGGGACAGCCCCTACGAGCAGTACTTC	-	TRBJ2-7	TRBD1	TRBV30
CASSSWETQYF	TGTGCCAGCAGCAGCTGGGAGACCCAGTACTTC	-	TRBJ2-5	-	TRBV5-6
CASSPRLAGIDGDEQFF	TGTGCCAGCAGCCCGCGACTAGCGGGAATAGATGGTGATGAGCAGTTCTTC	-	TRBJ2-1	TRBD2	TRBV7-9
CASSPGTSGNTGELFF	TGTGCCAGCAGCCCCGGGACTAGCGGAAACACCGGGGAGCTGTTTTTT	-	TRBJ2-2	TRBD2	TRBV9
CATSRDLSTGELFF	TGTGCCACCAGCAGAGATTTGTCAACCGGGGAGCTGTTTTTT	-	TRBJ2-2	-	TRBV15
CASSPRGGNTEAFF	TGTGCCAGCAGCCCAAGGGGCGGGAACACTGAAGCTTTCTTT	once	TRBJ1-1	-	TRBV11-3
CASSLSGTGMNTEAFF	TGCGCCAGCAGCCTCTCCGGGACAGGGATGAACACTGAAGCTTTCTTT	-	TRBJ1-1	TRBD1	TRBV5-1
CASSFSGGTEAFF	TGTGCCAGCAGTTTTTCAGGGGGCACTGAAGCTTTCTTT	few	TRBJ1-1	TRBD1	TRBV6-5
CASSSLAGGQETQYF	TGTGCCAGCAGTTCACTAGCGGGAGGGCAAGAGACCCAGTACTTC	-	TRBJ2-5	TRBD2	TRBV6-1
CATKGSDRAAYGYTF	TGTGCCACCAAAGGGTCGGACAGGGCAGCCTATGGCTACACCTTC	few	TRBJ1-2	TRBD1	TRBV15
CASSPGYEQYF	TGTGCCAGCAGCCCAGGGTACGAGCAGTACTTC	once	TRBJ2-7	-	TRBV14
CASSFRTGRNSPLHF	TGTGCCAGCAGTTTCCGGACAGGGAGGAATTCACCCCTCCACTTT	-	TRBJ1-6	TRBD1	TRBV6-5
CAWSLRGGNTDTQYF	TGTGCCTGGAGTCTTCGGGGGGGAAACACAGATACGCAGTATTTT	few	TRBJ2-3	TRBD2	TRBV30
CASSERDFLIQYF	TGTGCCAGCAGTGAACGGGATTTTCTCATTCAGTACTTC	-	TRBJ2-4	-	TRBV6-1
CASSPGGAAGNQPQHF	TGTGCCAGTAGCCCGGGGGGGGCTGCGGGCAATCAGCCCCAGCATTTT	-	TRBJ1-5	-	TRBV19
CASSDGSSYNEQFF	TGTGCCAGCAGTGACGGTAGCTCCTACAATGAGCAGTTCTTC	-	TRBJ2-1	-	TRBV6-4
CAWLAGLDEQYF	TGTGCCTGGCTAGCGGGTCTTGACGAGCAGTACTTC	-	TRBJ2-7	TRBD2	TRBV30
CSTAEGSYNEQFF	TGCAGCACCGCGGAGGGCTCCTACAATGAGCAGTTCTTC	-	TRBJ2-1	-	TRBV29-1
CASSRTGQGSTDTQYF	TGCGCCAGCAGCCGTACAGGACAGGGTAGCACAGATACGCAGTATTTT	many	TRBJ2-3	TRBD1	TRBV5-1
CASSRDGGNQPQHF	TGTGCCAGCTCACGCGACGGGGGCAATCAGCCCCAGCATTTT	few	TRBJ1-5	-	TRBV18
CASSGGGHEQFF	TGTGCCAGCAGTGGGGGGGGGCATGAGCAGTTCTTC	-	TRBJ2-1	-	TRBV2
CASSPSGGALETQYF	TGCGCCAGCAGCCCCAGCGGGGGGGCCTTGGAGACCCAGTACTTC	once	TRBJ2-5	TRBD2	TRBV5-1
CASSPSTQGHEAFF	TGTGCCAGTAGTCCAAGTACACAGGGGCACGAAGCTTTCTTT	-	TRBJ1-1	TRBD1	TRBV19
CATSTLTSGSYEQYF	TGTGCCACCAGCACCTTGACTAGCGGGAGCTACGAGCAGTACTTC	-	TRBJ2-7	TRBD2	TRBV15
CASGEGRGYTF	TGTGCCAGCGGGGAGGGTAGAGGTTACACCTTC	-	TRBJ1-2	-	TRBV27
CASSQAPGGETQYF	TGTGCCAGCAGCCAAGCCCCGGGTGGGGAGACCCAGTACTTC	-	TRBJ2-5	-	TRBV4-2
CASSQAESYNEQFF	TGTGCCAGCAGTCAAGCGGAGAGCTACAATGAGCAGTTCTTC	once	TRBJ2-1	-	TRBV27
CASSYLGGSANEKLFF	TGTGCCAGCAGTTACTTGGGGGGTTCGGCTAATGAAAAACTGTTTTTT	few	TRBJ1-4	-	TRBV6-5
CASSFGRVNSPLHF	TGTGCCAGCAGCTTCGGCAGGGTTAATTCACCCCTCCACTTT	-	TRBJ1-6	-	TRBV11-2
CASSVGEVWGYTF	TGTGCCAGCAGCGTAGGAGAGGTTTGGGGCTACACCTTC	-	TRBJ1-2	-	TRBV9
CSPTGGYGYTF	TGCAGCCCCACAGGGGGCTATGGCTACACCTTC	-	TRBJ1-2	TRBD1	TRBV20-1
CASSEFGGARGYTF	TGCGCCAGCAGTGAGTTCGGCGGGGCCCGTGGCTACACCTTC	-	TRBJ1-2	-	TRBV10-2
CASRLVPHTDTQYF	TGTGCCAGCCGACTAGTCCCACACACAGATACGCAGTATTTT	-	TRBJ2-3	-	TRBV6-5
CASTRGGVNEAFF	TGCGCCAGCACCCGGGGTGGAGTAAATGAAGCTTTCTTT	-	TRBJ1-1	-	TRBV5-1
CASSFVGQNYEQYF	TGTGCCAGCAGCTTCGTAGGACAGAACTACGAGCAGTACTTC	-	TRBJ2-7	-	TRBV7-2
CASRPPPPGTGRRCFF	TGTGCCAGCAGGCCGCCACCTCCAGGGACAGGCCGCCGGTGTTTCTTT	-	TRBJ1-1	TRBD1	TRBV28
CASSSQGNTGELFF	TGTGCCAGCAGCTCCCAGGGGAACACCGGGGAGCTGTTTTTT	-	TRBJ2-2	-	TRBV9
CASSFDSYGYTF	TGTGCCAGCAGCTTCGACAGTTATGGCTACACCTTC	-	TRBJ1-2	-	TRBV11-1
CAWSVLWETQYF	TGTGCCTGGAGTGTACTTTGGGAGACCCAGTACTTC	-	TRBJ2-5	-	TRBV30
CASSPKSGVTEAFF	TGTGCCAGCTCACCAAAATCCGGGGTCACTGAAGCTTTCTTT	few	TRBJ1-1	-	TRBV18
CASSPGTGGYNEQFF	TGCGCCAGCAGCCCCGGGACAGGGGGCTACAATGAGCAGTTCTTC	-	TRBJ2-1	TRBD1	TRBV4-1
CAWSSETGGILNEQFF	TGTGCCTGGAGTAGCGAAACAGGGGGGATACTCAATGAGCAGTTCTTC	once	TRBJ2-1	TRBD1	TRBV30